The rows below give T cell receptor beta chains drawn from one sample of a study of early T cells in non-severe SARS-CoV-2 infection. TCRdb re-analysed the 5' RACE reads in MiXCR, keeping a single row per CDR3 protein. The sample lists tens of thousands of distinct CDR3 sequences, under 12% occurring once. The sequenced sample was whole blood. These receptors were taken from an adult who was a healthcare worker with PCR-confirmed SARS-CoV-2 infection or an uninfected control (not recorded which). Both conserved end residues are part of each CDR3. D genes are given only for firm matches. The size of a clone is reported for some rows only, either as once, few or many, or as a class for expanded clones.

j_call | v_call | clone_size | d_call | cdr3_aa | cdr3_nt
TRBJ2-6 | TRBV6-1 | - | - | CASTLSGANVLTF | TGTGCCAGCACGTTGTCTGGGGCCAACGTCCTGACTTTC
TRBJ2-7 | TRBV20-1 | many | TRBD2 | CSARDILAGSSYEQYF | TGCAGTGCTAGAGATATCCTAGCGGGGAGCTCCTACGAGCAGTACTTC
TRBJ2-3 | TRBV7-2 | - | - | CASSLATLPHTQYF | TGTGCCAGCAGCTTAGCAACCCTACCCCATACGCAGTATTTT
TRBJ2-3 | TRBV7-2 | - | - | CASRSTPTDTQYF | TGTGCCAGCCGGTCGACACCCACAGATACGCAGTATTTT
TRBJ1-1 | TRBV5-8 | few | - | CASSLVAAVRTEAFF | TGTGCCAGCAGCTTGGTTGCTGCAGTCCGTACTGAAGCTTTCTTT
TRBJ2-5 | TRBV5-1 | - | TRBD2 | CASSPRLAGEGETQYF | TGCGCCAGCAGCCCCAGACTAGCGGGAGAGGGAGAGACCCAGTACTTC
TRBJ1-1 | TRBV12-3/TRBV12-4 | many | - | CASSRDDTLGVTEAFF | TGTGCCAGCAGCCGCGACGATACTCTGGGGGTCACTGAAGCTTTCTTT
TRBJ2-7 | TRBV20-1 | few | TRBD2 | CSAPGLGPEQYF | TGCAGTGCTCCGGGACTAGGTCCCGAGCAGTACTTC
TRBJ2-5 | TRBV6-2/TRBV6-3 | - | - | CASSFGTIAQYF | TGTGCCAGCAGTTTTGGGACAATCGCCCAGTACTTC
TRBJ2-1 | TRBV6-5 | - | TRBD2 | CASSYGLAGDTEQFF | TGTGCCAGCAGTTACGGCCTAGCGGGAGATACTGAGCAGTTCTTC
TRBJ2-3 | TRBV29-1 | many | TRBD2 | CSGNSLAGFTDTQYF | TGCAGCGGGAATAGCCTAGCGGGATTCACAGATACGCAGTATTTT
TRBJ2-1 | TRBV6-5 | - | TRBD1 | CASSRTGDPFNEQFF | TGTGCCAGCAGTCGGACAGGGGACCCCTTCAATGAGCAGTTCTTC
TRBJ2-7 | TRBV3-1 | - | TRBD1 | CASSQTTGYEQYF | TGTGCCAGCAGCCAGACGACAGGGTACGAGCAGTACTTC
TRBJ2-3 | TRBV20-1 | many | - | CSASLDTQYF | TGCAGTGCTAGTCTGGATACGCAGTATTTT
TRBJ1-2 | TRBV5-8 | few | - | CASSHLPPYGYTF | TGTGCCAGCAGCCATTTACCCCCGTATGGCTACACCTTC
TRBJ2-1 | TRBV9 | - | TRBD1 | CASSARTGSYNEQFF | TGTGCCAGCAGCGCGAGGACAGGTTCTTACAATGAGCAGTTCTTC
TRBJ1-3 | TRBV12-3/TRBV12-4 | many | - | CASSRDRGNTIYF | TGTGCCAGCAGTCGAGACAGGGGAAACACCATATATTTT
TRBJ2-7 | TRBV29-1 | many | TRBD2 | CSVGFSGSSYEQYF | TGCAGCGTTGGTTTTAGCGGGAGCTCCTACGAGCAGTACTTC
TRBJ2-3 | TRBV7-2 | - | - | CASSQLGGNSPDTQYF | TGTGCCAGCAGCCAATTGGGCGGGAACTCGCCAGATACGCAGTATTTT
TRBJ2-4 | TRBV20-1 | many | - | CSARTRKNIQYF | TGCAGTGCTAGAACGAGGAAGAACATTCAGTACTTC
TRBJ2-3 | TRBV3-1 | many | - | CASRPSRRGQIDTQYF | TGTGCCAGCAGGCCTTCCAGGAGGGGGCAAATAGATACGCAGTATTTT
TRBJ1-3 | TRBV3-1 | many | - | CASSPSGTSGNTIYF | TGTGCCAGCAGCCCCTCCGGGACCTCTGGAAACACCATATATTTT